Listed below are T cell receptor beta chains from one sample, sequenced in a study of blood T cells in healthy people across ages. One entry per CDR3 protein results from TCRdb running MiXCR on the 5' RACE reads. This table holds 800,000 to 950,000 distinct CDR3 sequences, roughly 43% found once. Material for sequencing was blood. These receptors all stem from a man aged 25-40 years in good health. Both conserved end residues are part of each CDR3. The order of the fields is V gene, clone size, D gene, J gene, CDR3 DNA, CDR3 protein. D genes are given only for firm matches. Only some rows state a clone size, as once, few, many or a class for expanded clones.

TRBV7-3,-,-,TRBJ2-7,TGTGCCAGCAGCTTATCCGGTCCGTTTACCTACGAGCAGTACTTC,CASSLSGPFTYEQYF
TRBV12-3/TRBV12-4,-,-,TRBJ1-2,TGTGCCAGCAGTAAGGACAGTCTACTTGGCTACACCTTC,CASSKDSLLGYTF
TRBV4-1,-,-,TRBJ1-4,TGCGCCAGCAGCCAAGATTCGAGGGACGTTGAAAAACTGTTTTTT,CASSQDSRDVEKLFF
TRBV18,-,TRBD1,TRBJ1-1,TGTGCCAGCTCACCAACGACAGGGGAGAACACTGAAGCTTTCTTT,CASSPTTGENTEAFF
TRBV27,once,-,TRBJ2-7,TGTGCCAGCAGTTTAAGGGCTGCCTACGGGCAGTACTTC,CASSLRAAYGQYF
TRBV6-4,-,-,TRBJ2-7,TGTGCCAGCAGTGAAAAGGAGCAGTACTTC,CASSEKEQYF
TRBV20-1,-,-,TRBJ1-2,TGCAGTGCTGAAGCCCAGGGGTATGGCTACACCTTC,CSAEAQGYGYTF
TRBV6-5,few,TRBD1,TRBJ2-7,TGTGCCAGCAGTGACAGGGGGCCTCACGAGCAGTACTTC,CASSDRGPHEQYF
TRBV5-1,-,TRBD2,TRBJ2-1,TGCGCCAGCAGCTTGGCCCCTAGCGGGGGGGCCGGGAATGAGCAGTTCTTC,CASSLAPSGGAGNEQFF
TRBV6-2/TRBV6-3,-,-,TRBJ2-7,TGTGCCAGCAAGAGAGGGCAGGGCTCCTACGAGCAGTACTTC,CASKRGQGSYEQYF
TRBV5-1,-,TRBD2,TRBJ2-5,TGCGCCAGCAGCTTTACCGGGACTAGCGGGGGAGAGACCCAGTACTTC,CASSFTGTSGGETQYF
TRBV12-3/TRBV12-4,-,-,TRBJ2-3,TGTGCCAGCACCTGGAGGGGGCTGCCCACAGATACGCAGTATTTT,CASTWRGLPTDTQYF
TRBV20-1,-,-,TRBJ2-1,TGCAGTGCTATTGACAGGAGTCGAGGCTCCTACAATGAGCAGTTCTTC,CSAIDRSRGSYNEQFF
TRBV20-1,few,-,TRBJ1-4,TGCAGTGCTAGAGCGAGTCGCGAGGAAAAACTGTTTTTT,CSARASREEKLFF
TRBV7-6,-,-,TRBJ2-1,TGTGCCAGCAGCTTAGCTGGAACTAGTTACGGCAATGAGCAGTTCTTC,CASSLAGTSYGNEQFF
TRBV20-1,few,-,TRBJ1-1,TGCAGTGCCGCTGACAGCTCTTTGAACACTGAAGCTTTCTTT,CSAADSSLNTEAFF